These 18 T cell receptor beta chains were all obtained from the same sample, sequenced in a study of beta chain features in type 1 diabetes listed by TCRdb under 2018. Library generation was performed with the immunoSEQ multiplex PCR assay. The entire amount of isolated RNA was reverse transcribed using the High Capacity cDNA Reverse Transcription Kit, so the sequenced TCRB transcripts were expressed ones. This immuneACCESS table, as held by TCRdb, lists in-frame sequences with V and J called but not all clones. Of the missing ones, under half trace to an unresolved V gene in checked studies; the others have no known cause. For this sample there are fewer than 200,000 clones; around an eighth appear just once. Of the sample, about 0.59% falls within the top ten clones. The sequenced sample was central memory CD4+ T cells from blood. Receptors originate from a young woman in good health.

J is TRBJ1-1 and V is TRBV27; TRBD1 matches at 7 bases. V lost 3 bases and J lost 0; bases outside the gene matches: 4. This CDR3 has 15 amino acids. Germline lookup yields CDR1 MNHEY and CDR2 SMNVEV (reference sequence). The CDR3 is CASSFRTGLNTEAFF. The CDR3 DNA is TGTGCCAGCAGTTTCAGGACAGGCTTGAACACTGAAGCTTTCTTT.

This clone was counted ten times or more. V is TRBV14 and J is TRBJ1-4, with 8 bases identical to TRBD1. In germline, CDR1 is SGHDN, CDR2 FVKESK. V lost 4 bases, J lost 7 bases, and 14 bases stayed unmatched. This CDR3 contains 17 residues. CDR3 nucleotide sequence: TGTGCCAGCAGCCGGAGGACAGGGTCATTCTCGGCTGAAAAACTGTTTTTT. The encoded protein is CASSRRTGSFSAEKLFF.

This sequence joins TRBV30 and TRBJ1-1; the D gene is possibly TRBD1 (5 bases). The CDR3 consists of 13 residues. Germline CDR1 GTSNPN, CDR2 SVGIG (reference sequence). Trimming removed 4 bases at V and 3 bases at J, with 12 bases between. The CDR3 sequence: CAWNVQVYTEAFF. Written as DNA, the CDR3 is TGTGCCTGGAACGTACAGGTTTACACTGAAGCTTTCTTT.

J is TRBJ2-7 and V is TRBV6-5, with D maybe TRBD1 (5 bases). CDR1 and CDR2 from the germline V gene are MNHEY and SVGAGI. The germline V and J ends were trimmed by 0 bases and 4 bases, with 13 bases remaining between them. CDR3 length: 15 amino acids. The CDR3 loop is CASSYSGQGPYEQYF. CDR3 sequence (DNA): TGTGCCAGCAGTTACTCGGGGCAGGGCCCTTACGAGCAGTACTTC.

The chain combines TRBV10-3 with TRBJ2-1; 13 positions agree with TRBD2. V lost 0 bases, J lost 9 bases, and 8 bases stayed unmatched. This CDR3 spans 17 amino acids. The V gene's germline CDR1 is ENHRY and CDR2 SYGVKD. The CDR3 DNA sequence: TGTGCCATCAGTGAGTCGTCTGGACTAGCGGGAGTAGTTGAGCAGTTCTTC. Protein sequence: CAISESSGLAGVVEQFF.

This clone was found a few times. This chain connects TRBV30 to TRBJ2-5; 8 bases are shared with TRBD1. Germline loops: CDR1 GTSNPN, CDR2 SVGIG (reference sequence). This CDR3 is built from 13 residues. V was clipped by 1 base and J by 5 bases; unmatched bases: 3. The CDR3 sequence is CAWSGTGRETQYF. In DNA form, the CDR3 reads TGTGCCTGGAGTGGGACAGGGCGGGAGACCCAGTACTTC. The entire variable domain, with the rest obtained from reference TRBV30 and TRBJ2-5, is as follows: SQTIHQWPATLVQPVGSPLSLECTVEGTSNPNLYWYRQAAGRGLQLLFYSVGIGQISSEVPQNLSASRPQDRQFILSSKKLLLSDSGFYLCAWSGTGRETQYFGPGTRLLVL.

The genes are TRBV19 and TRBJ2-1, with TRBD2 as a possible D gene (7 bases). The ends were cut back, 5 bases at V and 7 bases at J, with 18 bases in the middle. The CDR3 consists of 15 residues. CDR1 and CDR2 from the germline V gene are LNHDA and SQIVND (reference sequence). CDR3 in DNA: TGTGCCAGTAGTCAGAGGGGGAGGGCAGGGAATGAGCAGTTCTTC. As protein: CASSQRGRAGNEQFF.

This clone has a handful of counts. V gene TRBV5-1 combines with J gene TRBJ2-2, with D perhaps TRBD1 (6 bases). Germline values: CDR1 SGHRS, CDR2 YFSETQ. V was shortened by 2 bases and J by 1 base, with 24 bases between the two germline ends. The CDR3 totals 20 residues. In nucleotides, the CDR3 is TGCGCCAGCAGCTTTTTTGTGCTAAACACCGGGACACTGAACACCGGGGAGCTGTTTTTT. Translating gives CASSFFVLNTGTLNTGELFF.

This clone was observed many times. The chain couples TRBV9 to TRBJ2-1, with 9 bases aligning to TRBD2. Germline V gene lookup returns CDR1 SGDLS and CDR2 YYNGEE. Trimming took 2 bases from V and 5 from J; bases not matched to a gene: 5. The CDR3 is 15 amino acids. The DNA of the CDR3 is TGTGCCAGCAGCGTGGGCGGGAGGGCTGACAATGAGCAGTTCTTC. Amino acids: CASSVGGRADNEQFF.

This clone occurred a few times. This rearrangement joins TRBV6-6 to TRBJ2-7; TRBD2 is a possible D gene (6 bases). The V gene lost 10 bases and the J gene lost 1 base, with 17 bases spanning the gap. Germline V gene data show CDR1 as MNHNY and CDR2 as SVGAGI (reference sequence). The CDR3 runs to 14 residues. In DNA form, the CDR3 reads TGTGCCACTACACGCCGGGACTTGTCCTACGAGCAGTACTTC. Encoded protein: CATTRRDLSYEQYF.

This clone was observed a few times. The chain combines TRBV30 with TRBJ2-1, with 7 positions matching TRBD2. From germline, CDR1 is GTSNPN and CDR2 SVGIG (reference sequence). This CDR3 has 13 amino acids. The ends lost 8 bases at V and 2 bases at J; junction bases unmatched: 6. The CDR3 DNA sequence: TGTGCCGGCCTAAGCGGGACCTACAATGAGCAGTTCTTC. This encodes CAGLSGTYNEQFF. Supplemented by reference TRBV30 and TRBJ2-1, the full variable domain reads SQTIHQWPATLVQPVGSPLSLECTVEGTSNPNLYWYRQAAGRGLQLLFYSVGIGQISSEVPQNLSASRPQDRQFILSSKKLLLSDSGFYLCAGLSGTYNEQFFGPGTRLTVL.

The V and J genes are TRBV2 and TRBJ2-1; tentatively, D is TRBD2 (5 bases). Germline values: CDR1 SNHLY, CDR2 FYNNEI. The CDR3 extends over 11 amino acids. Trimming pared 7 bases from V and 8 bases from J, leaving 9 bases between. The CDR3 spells CASTLGDEQFF. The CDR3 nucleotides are TGTGCCAGCACCCTGGGAGATGAGCAGTTCTTC.

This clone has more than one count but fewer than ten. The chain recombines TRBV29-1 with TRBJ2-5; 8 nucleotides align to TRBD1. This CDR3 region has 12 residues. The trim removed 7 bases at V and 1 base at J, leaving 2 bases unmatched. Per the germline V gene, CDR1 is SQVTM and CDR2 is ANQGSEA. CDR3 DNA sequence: TGCAGCGCCGGACAGGGCCAAGAGACCCAGTACTTC. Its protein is CSAGQGQETQYF.

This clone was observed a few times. The CDR3 region is CSARNSEQFF. Here the CDR3 DNA reads TGCAGTGCTAGAAATAGTGAGCAGTTCTTC. The rearrangement uses TRBV20-1 and TRBJ2-1, with D hard to call. V shed 2 bases and J shed 9 bases, with 5 bases lying between them. The V gene's germline CDR1 is DFQATT and CDR2 SNEGSKA (reference sequence). This CDR3 spans 10 amino acids.

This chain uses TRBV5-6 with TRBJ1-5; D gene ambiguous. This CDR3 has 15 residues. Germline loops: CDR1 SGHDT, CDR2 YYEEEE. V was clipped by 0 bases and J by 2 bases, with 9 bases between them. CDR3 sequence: CASSLAGLGNQPQHF. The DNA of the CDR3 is TGTGCCAGCAGCTTGGCCGGTTTGGGCAATCAGCCCCAGCATTTT.

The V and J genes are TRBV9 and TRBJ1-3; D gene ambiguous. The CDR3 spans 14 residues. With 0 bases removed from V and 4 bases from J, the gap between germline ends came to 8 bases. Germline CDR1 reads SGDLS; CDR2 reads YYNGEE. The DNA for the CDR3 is TGTGCCAGCAGCGTAGCCCCGGAGGGAAACACCATATATTTT. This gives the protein CASSVAPEGNTIYF. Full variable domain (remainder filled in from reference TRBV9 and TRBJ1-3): DSGVTQTPKHLITATGQRVTLRCSPRSGDLSVYWYQQSLDQGLQFLIQYYNGEERAKGNILERFSAQQFPDLHSELNLSSLELGDSALYFCASSVAPEGNTIYFGEGSWLTVV.

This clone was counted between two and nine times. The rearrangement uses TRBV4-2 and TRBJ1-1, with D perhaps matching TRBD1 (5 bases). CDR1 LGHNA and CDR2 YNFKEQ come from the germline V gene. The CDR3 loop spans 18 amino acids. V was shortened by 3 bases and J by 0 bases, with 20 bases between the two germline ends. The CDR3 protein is CASSQRQPFKIMNTEAFF. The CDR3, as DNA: TGTGCCAGCAGCCAGAGACAGCCTTTTAAAATTATGAACACTGAAGCTTTCTTT.

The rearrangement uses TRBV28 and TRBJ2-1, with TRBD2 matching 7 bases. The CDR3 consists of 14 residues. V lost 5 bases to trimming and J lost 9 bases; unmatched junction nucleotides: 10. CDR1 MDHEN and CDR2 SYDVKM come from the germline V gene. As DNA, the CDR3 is TGTGCCAGCAGTCCCGGCGGGAGTTTGTTTGAGCAGTTCTTC. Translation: CASSPGGSLFEQFF.